These T cell receptor beta chains were read from a single sample in a study of cytomegalovirus exposure and HLA in healthy donors. Sequenced by immunoSEQ multiplex PCR; TCRdb stores in-frame clones only, minus some. Here the sample spans 150,000 to 200,000 clones, around 83% being singletons. Sequencing used PBMCs. The source is a man aged 18 to 30 in good health and CMV-seropositive. CDR3s include the opening cysteine and the closing phenylalanine or tryptophan. Each record gives: CDR3 protein, CDR3 DNA, V gene, CDR3 length, J gene, clone size, D gene. D genes are given only for firm matches. A clone size is listed for some rows: how often the clone was seen (once, few, many), or a class if it is expanded.

CASSSRENTEAFF TGTGCCAGCAGCTCACGGGAGAACACTGAAGCTTTCTTT TRBV7-3 13 TRBJ1-1 - -
CASSLRLAGSTDTQYF TGTGCCAGCAGCTTAAGACTAGCGGGGAGCACAGATACGCAGTATTTT TRBV7-2 16 TRBJ2-3 - TRBD2
CASSPTGQPQHF TGTGCCAGCAGCCCAACGGGTCAGCCCCAGCATTTT TRBV5-5 12 TRBJ1-5 few -
CASKKSEAKNIQYF TGTGCCAGCAAGAAGTCGGAGGCCAAAAACATTCAGTACTTC TRBV2 14 TRBJ2-4 - -
CASSLEASGAREQYF TGTGCCAGCAGCTTGGAGGCTAGCGGGGCCCGGGAGCAGTACTTC TRBV5-4 15 TRBJ2-7 - TRBD2
CASSLSPGELFF TGTGCCAGCAGCCTCTCCCCCGGGGAGCTGTTTTTT TRBV9 12 TRBJ2-2 - -
CASSEHGGTSNQPQHF TGCGCCAGCAGTGAGCACGGGGGGACTAGCAATCAGCCCCAGCATTTT TRBV10-2 16 TRBJ1-5 - -
CASSPAPGQKETQYF TGTGCCAGCAGCCCGGCCCCTGGACAGAAAGAGACCCAGTACTTC TRBV7-6 15 TRBJ2-5 - -
CATSRHTGTSMTYEQYF TGTGCCACCAGCAGACACACCGGGACTAGCATGACCTACGAGCAGTACTTC TRBV15 17 TRBJ2-7 - TRBD2
CASSPTGTGGTEAFF TGTGCCAGCAGCCCGACTGGGACAGGGGGCACTGAAGCTTTCTTT TRBV7-6 15 TRBJ1-1 - TRBD1
CAIMPSGGSDTQYF TGTGCCATCATGCCTAGCGGGGGCTCAGATACGCAGTATTTT TRBV10-3 14 TRBJ2-3 - TRBD2
CAWSMGLGDTYEQYF TGTGCCTGGAGTATGGGACTAGGCGACACCTACGAGCAGTACTTC TRBV30 15 TRBJ2-7 - TRBD2
CASSYDRGEYNEQFF TGTGCCAGCAGCTACGACAGGGGGGAATACAATGAGCAGTTCTTC TRBV7-2 15 TRBJ2-1 - TRBD1
CASSASGGARQETQYF TGTGCCAGCAGCGCGAGCGGGGGGGCGAGGCAAGAGACCCAGTACTTC TRBV7-8 16 TRBJ2-5 - TRBD2
CASSSSQGGNTEAFF TGTGCCAGCAGCTCTAGTCAGGGAGGGAACACTGAAGCTTTCTTT TRBV7-2 15 TRBJ1-1 - -
CASSANRGTEAFF TGTGCCAGCAGTGCAAACCGGGGCACTGAAGCTTTCTTT TRBV2 13 TRBJ1-1 - -
CASSGYGDTQYF TGTGCCAGCTCGGGGTATGGGGATACGCAGTATTTT TRBV2 12 TRBJ2-3 - -
CASSLIAGGINEQYF TGTGCCAGCAGCTTGATCGCTGGGGGGATCAACGAGCAGTACTTC TRBV7-6 15 TRBJ2-7 - -
CASSPQGLGADTQYF TGTGCCAGCTCTCCTCAAGGCCTCGGGGCAGATACGCAGTATTTT TRBV18 15 TRBJ2-3 - -
CASSPWTSGGLTSTDTQYF TGTGCCAGCAGCCCTTGGACTAGCGGGGGGCTTACCAGCACAGATACGCAGTATTTT TRBV11-1 19 TRBJ2-3 few TRBD2
CASSFGGTGTPSYEQYF TGTGCCAGCAGCTTCGGCGGGACCGGGACGCCCTCCTACGAGCAGTACTTC TRBV13 17 TRBJ2-7 - -
CASSSSGGAFTDTQYF TGTGCCAGCAGCTCTAGCGGGGGGGCCTTCACAGATACGCAGTATTTT TRBV4-2 16 TRBJ2-3 - TRBD2
CASRDRGATNYGYTF TGTGCCAGCAGGGACAGGGGGGCCACTAACTATGGCTACACCTTC TRBV6-1 15 TRBJ1-2 - TRBD1
CASSFDGTGGSGANGLTF TGTGCCAGCAGCTTTGATGGGACAGGGGGCTCTGGGGCCAACGGCCTGACTTTC TRBV7-9 18 TRBJ2-6 - TRBD1
CASRKDRGNTEAFF TGTGCCAGCAGGAAGGACAGGGGGAACACTGAAGCTTTCTTT TRBV27 14 TRBJ1-1 once TRBD1
CASSKQGGFAEAFF TGTGCCAGCAGTAAACAGGGGGGGTTCGCTGAAGCTTTCTTT TRBV6-1 14 TRBJ1-1 few TRBD1
CATSRSSGSTDTQYF TGTGCCACCAGCAGGAGTAGCGGGTCCACAGATACGCAGTATTTT TRBV15 15 TRBJ2-3 - TRBD2